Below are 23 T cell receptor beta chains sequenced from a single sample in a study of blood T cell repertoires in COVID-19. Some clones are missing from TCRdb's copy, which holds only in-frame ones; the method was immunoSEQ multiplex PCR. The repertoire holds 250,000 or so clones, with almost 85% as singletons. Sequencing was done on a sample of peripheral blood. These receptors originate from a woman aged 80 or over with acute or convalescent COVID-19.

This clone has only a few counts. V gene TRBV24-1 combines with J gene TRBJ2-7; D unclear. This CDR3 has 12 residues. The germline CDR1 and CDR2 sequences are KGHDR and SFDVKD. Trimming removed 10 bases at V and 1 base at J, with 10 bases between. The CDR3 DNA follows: TGTGCCACGAGCGACGGTTCCTACGAGCAGTACTTC. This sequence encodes CATSDGSYEQYF.

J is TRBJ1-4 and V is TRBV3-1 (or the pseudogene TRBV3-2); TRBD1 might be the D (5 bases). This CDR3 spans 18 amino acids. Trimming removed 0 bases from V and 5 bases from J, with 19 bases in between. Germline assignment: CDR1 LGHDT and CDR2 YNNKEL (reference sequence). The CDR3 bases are TGTGCCAGCAGCCAAGATGGGGCAGGACGGAGACAGAATGAAAAACTGTTTTTT. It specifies CASSQDGAGRRQNEKLFF.

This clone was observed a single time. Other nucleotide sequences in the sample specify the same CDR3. The CDR3 region has the DNA TGTGCCAGCAGTTTCGGCGGAGAACCTAACTATGGCTACACCTTC. It yields the protein CASSFGGEPNYGYTF. The chain links TRBV28 to TRBJ1-2; D uncertain. CDR3 size: 15 residues. Looked up from germline, CDR1 is MDHEN and CDR2 is SYDVKM. The V gene lost 3 bases and the J gene lost 0 bases, with 11 bases spanning the gap.

In nucleotides, the CDR3 is TGTGCCAGCTCACCCGGAGTCAACACTGAAGCTTTCTTT. It codes for CASSPGVNTEAFF. The V and J genes are TRBV18 and TRBJ1-1; no clear D gene. The CDR3 is made up of 13 amino acids. Germline V gene lookup returns CDR1 KGHSH and CDR2 LQKENI. Trimming cost V 3 bases and J 2 bases, with 7 bases left between them.

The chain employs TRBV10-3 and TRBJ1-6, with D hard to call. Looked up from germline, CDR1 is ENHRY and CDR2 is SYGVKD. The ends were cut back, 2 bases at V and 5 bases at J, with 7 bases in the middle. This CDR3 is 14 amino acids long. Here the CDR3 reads CAISERQDNSPLHF. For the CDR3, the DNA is TGTGCCATCAGTGAGCGTCAGGATAATTCACCCCTCCACTTT.

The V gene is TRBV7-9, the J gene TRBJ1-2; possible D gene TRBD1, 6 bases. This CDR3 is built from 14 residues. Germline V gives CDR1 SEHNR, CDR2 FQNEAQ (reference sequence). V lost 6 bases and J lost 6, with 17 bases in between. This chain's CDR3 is CASSTSGGLNGYTF. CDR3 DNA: TGTGCCAGCAGTACCTCGGGGGGGCTCAATGGCTACACCTTC.

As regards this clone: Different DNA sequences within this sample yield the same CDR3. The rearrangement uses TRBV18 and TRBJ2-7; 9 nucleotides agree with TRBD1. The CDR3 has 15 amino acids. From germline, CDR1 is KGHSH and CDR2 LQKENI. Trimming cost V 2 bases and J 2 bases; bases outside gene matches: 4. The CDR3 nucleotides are TGTGCCAGCTCACCAGGGACAGGGAGGACCTACGAGCAGTACTTC. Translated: CASSPGTGRTYEQYF.

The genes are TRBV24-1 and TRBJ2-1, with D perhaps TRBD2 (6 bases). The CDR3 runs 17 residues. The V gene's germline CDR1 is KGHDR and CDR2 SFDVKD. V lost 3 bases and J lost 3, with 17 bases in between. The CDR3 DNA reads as TGTGCCACCAGTGATCCAATTTCCCCCGGGGGCTACAATGAGCAGTTCTTC. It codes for CATSDPISPGGYNEQFF.

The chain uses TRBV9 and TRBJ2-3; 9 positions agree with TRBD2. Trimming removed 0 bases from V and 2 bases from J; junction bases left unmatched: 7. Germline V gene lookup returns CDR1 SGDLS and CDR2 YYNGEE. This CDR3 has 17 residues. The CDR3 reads CASSVEGAGGTTDTQYF. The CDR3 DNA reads TGTGCCAGCAGCGTAGAGGGAGCGGGGGGAACCACAGATACGCAGTATTTT.

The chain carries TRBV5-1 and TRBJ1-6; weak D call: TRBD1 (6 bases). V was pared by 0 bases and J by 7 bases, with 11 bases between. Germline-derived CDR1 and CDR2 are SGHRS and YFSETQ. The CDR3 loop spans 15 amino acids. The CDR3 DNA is TGCGCCAGCAGCTTGGCAGTGGACAGAAATTCACCCCTCCACTTT. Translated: CASSLAVDRNSPLHF.

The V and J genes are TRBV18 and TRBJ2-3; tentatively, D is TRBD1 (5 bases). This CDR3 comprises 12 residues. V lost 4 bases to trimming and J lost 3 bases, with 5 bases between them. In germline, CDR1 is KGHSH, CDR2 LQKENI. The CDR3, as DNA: TGTGCCAGCTCACAGGGGACAGATACGCAGTATTTT. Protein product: CASSQGTDTQYF.

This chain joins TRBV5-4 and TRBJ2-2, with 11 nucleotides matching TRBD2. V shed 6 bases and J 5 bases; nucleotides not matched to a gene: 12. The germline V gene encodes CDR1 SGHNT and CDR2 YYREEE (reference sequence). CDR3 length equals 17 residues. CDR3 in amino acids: CASTSWAVAGGTGELFF. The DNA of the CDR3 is TGTGCCAGCACCTCTTGGGCGGTAGCGGGGGGGACCGGGGAGCTGTTTTTT.

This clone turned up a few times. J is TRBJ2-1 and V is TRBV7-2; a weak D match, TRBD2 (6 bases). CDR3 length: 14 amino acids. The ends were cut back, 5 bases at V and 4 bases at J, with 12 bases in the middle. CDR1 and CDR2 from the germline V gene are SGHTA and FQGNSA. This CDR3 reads CASSGGTAYNEQFF. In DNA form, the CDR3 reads TGTGCCAGCAGCGGCGGGACCGCATACAATGAGCAGTTCTTC.

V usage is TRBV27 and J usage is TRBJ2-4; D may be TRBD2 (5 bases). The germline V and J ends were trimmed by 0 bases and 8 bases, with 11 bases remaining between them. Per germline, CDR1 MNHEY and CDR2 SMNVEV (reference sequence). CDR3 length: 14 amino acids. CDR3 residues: CASSLSSERDIQYF. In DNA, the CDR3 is TGTGCCAGCAGTTTATCTTCGGAGAGGGACATTCAGTACTTC.

The CDR3 is CAWSSRTSGPQHF. The CDR3 bases are TGTGCCTGGAGTTCCCGTACCTCAGGGCCCCAGCATTTT. The V call is TRBV30, the J call TRBJ1-5; D unclear. The CDR3 spans 13 residues. Germline CDR1 GTSNPN, CDR2 SVGIG (reference sequence). V lost 2 bases and J 9 bases, leaving 14 bases between the germline ends.

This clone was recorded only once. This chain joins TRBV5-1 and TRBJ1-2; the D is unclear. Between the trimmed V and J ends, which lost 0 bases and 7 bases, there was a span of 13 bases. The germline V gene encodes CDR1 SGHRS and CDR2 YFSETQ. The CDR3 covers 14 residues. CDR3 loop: CASSLGPGRAGYTF. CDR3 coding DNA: TGCGCCAGCAGCTTGGGTCCGGGGAGGGCTGGCTACACCTTC.

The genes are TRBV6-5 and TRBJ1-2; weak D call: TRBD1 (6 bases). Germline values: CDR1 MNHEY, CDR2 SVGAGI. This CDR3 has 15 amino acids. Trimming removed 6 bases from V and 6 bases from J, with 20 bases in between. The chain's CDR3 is CASRLTRDTLDGYTF. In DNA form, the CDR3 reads TGTGCCAGCAGGCTGACCCGGGACACACTAGATGGCTACACCTTC.

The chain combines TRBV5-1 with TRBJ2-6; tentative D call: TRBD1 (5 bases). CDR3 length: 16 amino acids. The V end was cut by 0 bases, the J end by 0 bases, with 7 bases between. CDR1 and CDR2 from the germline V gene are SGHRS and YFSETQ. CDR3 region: CASSLGQRSGANVLTF. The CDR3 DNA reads TGCGCCAGCAGCTTGGGACAGCGCTCTGGGGCCAACGTCCTGACTTTC.

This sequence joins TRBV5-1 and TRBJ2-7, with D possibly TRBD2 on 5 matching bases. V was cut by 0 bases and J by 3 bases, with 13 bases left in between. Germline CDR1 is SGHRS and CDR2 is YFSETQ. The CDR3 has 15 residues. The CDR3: CASSLAPLADYEQYF. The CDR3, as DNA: TGCGCCAGCAGCTTGGCTCCCCTAGCCGACTACGAGCAGTACTTC.

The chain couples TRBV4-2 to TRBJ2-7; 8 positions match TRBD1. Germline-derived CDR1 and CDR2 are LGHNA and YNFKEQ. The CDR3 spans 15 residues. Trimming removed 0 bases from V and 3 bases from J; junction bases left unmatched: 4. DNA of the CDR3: TGTGCCAGCAGCCAAGATCAGGGGGCACACTACGAGCAGTACTTC. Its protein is CASSQDQGAHYEQYF.

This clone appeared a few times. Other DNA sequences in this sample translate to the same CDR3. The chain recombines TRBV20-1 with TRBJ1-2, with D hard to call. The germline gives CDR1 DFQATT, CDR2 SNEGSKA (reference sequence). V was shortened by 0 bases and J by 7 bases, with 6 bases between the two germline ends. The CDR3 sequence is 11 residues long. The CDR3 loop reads CSARDPGGYTF. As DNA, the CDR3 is TGCAGTGCTAGAGATCCGGGTGGCTACACCTTC.

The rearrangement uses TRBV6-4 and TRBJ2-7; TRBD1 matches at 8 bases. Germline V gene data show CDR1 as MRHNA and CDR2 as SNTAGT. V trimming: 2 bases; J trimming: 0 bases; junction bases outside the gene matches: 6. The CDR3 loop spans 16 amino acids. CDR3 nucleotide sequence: TGTGCCAGCAGTGACGGGGGACAGGACCACTCCTACGAGCAGTACTTC. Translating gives CASSDGGQDHSYEQYF.

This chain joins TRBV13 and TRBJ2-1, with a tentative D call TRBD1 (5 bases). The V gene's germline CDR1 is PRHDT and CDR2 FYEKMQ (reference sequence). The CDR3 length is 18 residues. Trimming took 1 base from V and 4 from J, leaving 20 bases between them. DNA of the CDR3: TGTGCCAGCAGCTTAGTAGGGGTTTTGGCGGAACGTTACAATGAGCAGTTCTTC. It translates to CASSLVGVLAERYNEQFF.